These 21 T cell receptor beta chains came from one sample sequenced in a study of glioma-infiltrating T cells after dendritic cell vaccination. As for time point: after dendritic cell vaccination, including at tumor progression/relapse. Method: immunoSEQ multiplex PCR; TCRdb's copy keeps in-frame clones and lacks some. The sample has about 64,000 clones; around nine tenths are singletons. The sequenced sample was blood, obtained after dendritic cell vaccination. The receptors stem from a human donor with glioblastoma.

CDR3 bases: TGCGCCAGCAGCCAAGATCTTGAGCGGGATGAGCAGTTCTTC. Translating gives CASSQDLERDEQFF. The rearrangement links TRBV4-3 to TRBJ2-1, with D maybe TRBD2 (6 bases). Germline assignment: CDR1 LGHNA and CDR2 YSLEER. CDR3 length equals 14 residues. V shed 0 bases and J shed 8 bases, with 11 bases lying between them.

This chain connects TRBV7-2 to TRBJ1-2, with TRBD1 matching over 9 bases. The CDR3 totals 14 residues. The V segment lost 5 bases and the J segment 7 bases; nucleotides outside the gene matches: 8. Germline V gene data show CDR1 as SGHTA and CDR2 as FQGNSA. The CDR3 coding sequence is TGTGCCAGCAGCCCCAGGACAGGGGAAGGTGGCTACACCTTC. Translating gives CASSPRTGEGGYTF. Full variable domain (missing parts from reference TRBV7-2 and TRBJ1-2): GAGVSQSPSNKVTEKGKDVELRCDPISGHTALYWYRQSLGQGLEFLIYFQGNSAPDKSGLPSDRFSAERTGGSVSTLTIQRTQQEDSAVYLCASSPRTGEGGYTFGSGTRLTVV.

This chain links TRBV11-2 with TRBJ2-7; 10 nucleotides match TRBD2. Germline V CDR1 and CDR2: SGHAT, FQNNGV. The V segment lost 3 bases and the J segment 2 bases; nucleotides outside the gene matches: 13. The CDR3 spans 18 residues. The CDR3 nucleotides are TGTGCCAGCAGCTTCCTATCGACTAGCGGGCAAAAGCCCTACGAGCAGTACTTC. Translated: CASSFLSTSGQKPYEQYF.

The chain combines TRBV20-1 with TRBJ1-1; TRBD1 might be the D (6 bases). Germline CDR1 is DFQATT and CDR2 is SNEGSKA (reference sequence). The CDR3 has 11 residues. V lost 6 bases and J 5 bases, leaving 10 bases between the germline ends. Here the CDR3 reads CSALQGTEAFF. CDR3 nucleotides: TGCAGTGCCCTACAGGGTACTGAAGCTTTCTTT.

The V gene is TRBV25-1, the J gene TRBJ1-3, with a tentative D call TRBD1 (6 bases). The V gene lost 6 bases and the J gene lost 0 bases, with 12 bases spanning the gap. Germline V gives CDR1 MGHDK, CDR2 SYGVNS. The CDR3 totals 15 residues. Here the CDR3 reads CASRETGFSGNTIYF. The CDR3 coding sequence is TGTGCCAGCAGAGAAACAGGGTTCTCTGGAAACACCATATATTTT. Full variable domain (rest looked up from reference TRBV25-1 and TRBJ1-3): EADIYQTPRYLVIGTGKKITLECSQTMGHDKMYWYQQDPGMELHLIHYSYGVNSTEKGDLSSESTVSRIRTEHFPLTLESARPSHTSQYLCASRETGFSGNTIYFGEGSWLTVV.

The chain couples TRBV5-4 to TRBJ1-4, with 7 bases lining up with TRBD1. Trimming cost V 5 bases and J 4 bases; bases outside gene matches: 8. Looked up from germline, CDR1 is SGHNT and CDR2 is YYREEE (reference sequence). This CDR3 is 15 amino acids long. CDR3: CASSPTGQNNEKLFF. CDR3 nucleotides: TGTGCCAGCAGTCCCACGGGACAGAATAATGAAAAACTGTTTTTT.

The chain uses TRBV6-6 and TRBJ2-2; the D gene is possibly TRBD2 (5 bases). This CDR3 region has 13 residues. V was trimmed by 7 bases and J by 5 bases, leaving 11 bases between them. Germline lookup yields CDR1 MNHNY and CDR2 SVGAGI (reference sequence). The CDR3 protein is CASTGRGTGELFF. The CDR3 DNA is TGTGCCAGCACGGGGAGAGGGACCGGGGAGCTGTTTTTT.

This clone showed up just a few times. The V call is TRBV5-4, the J call TRBJ2-7, with TRBD1 matching 7 bases. The CDR3 runs 13 residues. In germline, CDR1 is SGHNT, CDR2 YYREEE (reference sequence). With V trimmed by 0 bases and J by 4 bases, 1 base remained unmatched. The DNA for the CDR3 is TGTGCCAGCAGCTTGGACAGGGGTTACGAGCAGTACTTC. This gives the protein CASSLDRGYEQYF.

The chain joins TRBV4-3 to TRBJ1-4; D is undetermined. CDR3 length: 15 residues. Germline V gene sequence: CDR1 LGHNA, CDR2 YSLEER. The ends were cut back, 0 bases at V and 7 bases at J, with 12 bases in the middle. This chain's CDR3 is CASSQEREPREKLFF. CDR3 DNA sequence: TGCGCCAGCAGCCAAGAGCGGGAACCGCGTGAAAAACTGTTTTTT.

The CDR3 region is CASNSQGAYSNQPQHF. In nucleotides, the CDR3 is TGTGCCAGCAACAGTCAGGGGGCATATAGCAATCAGCCCCAGCATTTT. This chain joins TRBV27 and TRBJ1-5; 8 nucleotides agree with TRBD1. The CDR3 totals 16 residues. The J segment lost 0 bases and the V segment lost 7 bases, leaving 8 bases of the junction unmatched. Germline lookup yields CDR1 MNHEY and CDR2 SMNVEV (reference sequence).

The chain joins TRBV6-1 to TRBJ1-2; D is possibly TRBD1 (5 bases). Germline V gene data show CDR1 as MNHNS and CDR2 as SASEGT. There are 16 residues in the CDR3. V lost 0 bases to trimming and J lost 5 bases, with 16 bases between them. CDR3 loop: CASSEAGQGKTYGYTF. For the CDR3, the DNA is TGTGCCAGCAGTGAAGCTGGGCAGGGAAAGACTTATGGCTACACCTTC.

The chain is built from TRBV30 and TRBJ2-2; 13 bases match TRBD2. CDR3 length: 14 amino acids. From germline, CDR1 is GTSNPN and CDR2 SVGIG (reference sequence). V was pared by 5 bases and J by 6 bases, with 3 bases of the junction left unmatched. The DNA of the CDR3 is TGTGCCTGGGCCGGACTAGCGGGGGCCGGGGAGCTGTTTTTT. Residues: CAWAGLAGAGELFF.

This CDR3 is CASSLEETQYF. In nucleotides, the CDR3 is TGTGCCAGCAGCTTAGAGGAGACCCAGTACTTC. The genes are TRBV5-4 and TRBJ2-5; D unresolved. Germline V CDR1 and CDR2: SGHNT, YYREEE (reference sequence). The length of the CDR3 is 11 residues. The germline V and J ends were trimmed by 2 bases and 5 bases, with 4 bases remaining between them. Filled out from reference TRBV5-4 and TRBJ2-5, the complete variable domain reads ETGVTQSPTHLIKTRGQQVTLRCSSQSGHNTVSWYQQALGQGPQFIFQYYREEENGRGNFPPRFSGLQFPNYSSELNVNALELDDSALYLCASSLEETQYFGPGTRLLVL.

This clone was seen only a few times. The chain couples TRBV18 to TRBJ1-5, with 11 bases fitting TRBD1. V lost 4 bases, J lost 6 bases, and 2 bases stayed unmatched. The CDR3 is 14 residues long. CDR1 is KGHSH, CDR2 LQKENI, per germline. For the CDR3, the DNA is TGTGCCAGCTCACAGGACAGGGGGCCTCAGCCCCAGCATTTT. Its protein product is CASSQDRGPQPQHF.

Only one count was recorded for this clone. V usage is TRBV7-2 and J usage is TRBJ1-2; 7 positions agree with TRBD1. Germline V gene lookup returns CDR1 SGHTA and CDR2 FQGNSA. Trimming at V came to 4 bases and at J to 6 bases, leaving 8 bases not matched to a gene. The CDR3 loop spans 14 amino acids. In DNA, the CDR3 is TGTGCCAGCAGCTCCCGACAGGGATCCCATGGCTACACCTTC. It yields the protein CASSSRQGSHGYTF.

The genes are TRBV14 and TRBJ2-5, with 8 nucleotides matching TRBD2. V was pared by 1 base and J by 2 bases, with 9 bases of the junction left unmatched. Germline values: CDR1 SGHDN, CDR2 FVKESK. The CDR3 totals 17 residues. The CDR3 DNA reads as TGTGCCAGCAGCCAAGGGGGCTGGCGGGGGGTACAAGAGACCCAGTACTTC. Translation gives CASSQGGWRGVQETQYF.

The J gene is TRBJ2-3, the V gene TRBV19; 9 positions agree with TRBD2. The junction had 2 bases not matched to a gene; V was cut back by 4 bases and J by 0 bases. CDR1 is LNHDA and CDR2 is SQIVND in the germline V gene (reference sequence). CDR3 length: 15 residues. The CDR3 spells CASSTLAGSTDTQYF. In nucleotides, the CDR3 is TGTGCCAGTAGTACCCTAGCGGGGAGCACAGATACGCAGTATTTT.

This chain joins TRBV11-3 and TRBJ2-2; TRBD2 is a possible D gene (7 bases). The ends were cut back, 8 bases at V and 5 bases at J, with 15 bases in the middle. Germline V CDR1 and CDR2: SGHNT, YENEEA. The CDR3 length is 14 residues. The CDR3 reads CASRLARGTGELFF. The CDR3 DNA is TGTGCCAGCCGACTAGCAAGGGGGACCGGGGAGCTGTTTTTT. Based on the CDR3 plus reference TRBV11-3 and TRBJ2-2, the full variable domain is EAGVVQSPRYKIIEKKQPVAFWCNPISGHNTLYWYLQNLGQGPELLIRYENEEAVDDSQLPKDRFSAERLKGVDSTLKIQPAELGDSAVYLCASRLARGTGELFFGEGSRLTVL.

The chain employs TRBV2 and TRBJ2-3; D is uncertain. Deletions cut 3 bases from V and 6 bases from J, with 7 bases between. The CDR3 sequence is 12 residues long. CDR1 and CDR2 (germline): SNHLY, FYNNEI. The CDR3 region has the DNA TGTGCCAGCAGTGACCTCCGGGATACGCAGTATTTT. This codes for CASSDLRDTQYF.

This rearrangement joins TRBV4-3 to TRBJ2-1; a weak D match, TRBD2 (6 bases). CDR3 length: 15 residues. Trimming took off 0 bases at V and 2 bases at J, with 8 bases between the two ends. The germline gives CDR1 LGHNA, CDR2 YSLEER. The CDR3 bases are TGCGCCAGCAGCCAAGAAGCGGGCCCCTACAATGAGCAGTTCTTC. Its translation: CASSQEAGPYNEQFF.

This clone was detected once. The chain carries TRBV7-2 and TRBJ1-1, with TRBD1 as a possible D gene (6 bases). The V gene's germline CDR1 is SGHTA and CDR2 FQGNSA. Trimming took off 2 bases at V and 5 bases at J, with 12 bases between the two ends. The CDR3 has 14 amino acids. The DNA for the CDR3 is TGTGCCAGCAGCTTATTGACAGGCGAGACTGAAGCTTTCTTT. Protein sequence: CASSLLTGETEAFF.